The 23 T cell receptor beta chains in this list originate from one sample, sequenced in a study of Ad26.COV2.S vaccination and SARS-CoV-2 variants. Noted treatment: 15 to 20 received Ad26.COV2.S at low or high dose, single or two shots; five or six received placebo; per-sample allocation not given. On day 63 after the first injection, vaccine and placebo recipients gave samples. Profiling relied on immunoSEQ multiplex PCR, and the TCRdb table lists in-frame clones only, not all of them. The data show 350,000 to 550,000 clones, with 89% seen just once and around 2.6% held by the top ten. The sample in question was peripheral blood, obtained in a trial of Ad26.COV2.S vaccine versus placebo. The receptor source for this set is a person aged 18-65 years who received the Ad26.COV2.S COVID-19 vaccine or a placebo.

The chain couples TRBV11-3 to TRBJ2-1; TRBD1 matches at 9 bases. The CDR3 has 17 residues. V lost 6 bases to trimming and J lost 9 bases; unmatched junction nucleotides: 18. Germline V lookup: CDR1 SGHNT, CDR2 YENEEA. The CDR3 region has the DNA TGTGCCAGCAGTACTCAGCGGCCGGGACAGGGAAGTGGTGAGCAGTTCTTC. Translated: CASSTQRPGQGSGEQFF.

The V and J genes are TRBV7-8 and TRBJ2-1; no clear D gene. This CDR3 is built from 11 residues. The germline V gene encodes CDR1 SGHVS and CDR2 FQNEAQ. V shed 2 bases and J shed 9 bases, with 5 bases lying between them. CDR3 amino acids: CASSLSREQFF. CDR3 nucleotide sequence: TGTGCCAGCAGCTTAAGCCGTGAGCAGTTCTTC.

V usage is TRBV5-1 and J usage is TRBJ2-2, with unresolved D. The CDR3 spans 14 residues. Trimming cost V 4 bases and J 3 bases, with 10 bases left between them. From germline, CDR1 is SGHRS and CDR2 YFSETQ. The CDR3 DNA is TGCGCCAGCAGCGGGGTGATTGACACCGGGGAGCTGTTTTTT. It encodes CASSGVIDTGELFF.

CDR3 bases: TGTGCCAGCAGCTCCTACAGGACAGGGAGCTCCTATAATTCACCCCTCCACTTT. Its translation: CASSSYRTGSSYNSPLHF. V is TRBV5-6 and J is TRBJ1-6; 8 bases match TRBD1. Germline assignment: CDR1 SGHDT and CDR2 YYEEEE. J gave up 0 bases and V 3 bases, and 8 bases lay outside the gene matches. The CDR3 loop spans 18 amino acids.

CDR3 nucleotide sequence: TGTGCCAGCAGTTTCGGCAGGGGTATAACTGAAAAACTGTTTTTT. Translation gives CASSFGRGITEKLFF. The chain carries TRBV6-5 and TRBJ1-4; weak D call: TRBD1 (6 bases). The CDR3 has 15 amino acids. Germline CDR1 reads MNHEY; CDR2 reads SVGAGI. Trimming removed 4 bases from V and 7 bases from J, with 16 bases in between.

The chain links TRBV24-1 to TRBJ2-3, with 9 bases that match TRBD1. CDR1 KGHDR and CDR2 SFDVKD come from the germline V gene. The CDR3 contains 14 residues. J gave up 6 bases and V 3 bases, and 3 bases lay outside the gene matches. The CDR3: CATSDPGTGDTQYF. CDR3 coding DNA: TGTGCCACCAGTGATCCAGGGACAGGGGATACGCAGTATTTT.

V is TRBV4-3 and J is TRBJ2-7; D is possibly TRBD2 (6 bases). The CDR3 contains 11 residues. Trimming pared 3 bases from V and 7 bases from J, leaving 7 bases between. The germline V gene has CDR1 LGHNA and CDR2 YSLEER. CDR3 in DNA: TGCGCCAGCAGCCATCGGGGGGAGCAGTACTTC. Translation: CASSHRGEQYF.

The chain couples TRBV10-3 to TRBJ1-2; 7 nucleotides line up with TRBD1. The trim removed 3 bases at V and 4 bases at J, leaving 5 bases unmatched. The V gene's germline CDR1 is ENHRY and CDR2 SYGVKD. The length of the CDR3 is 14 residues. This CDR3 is CAISDPGTAYGYTF. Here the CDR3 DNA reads TGTGCCATCAGTGATCCAGGGACAGCCTATGGCTACACCTTC.

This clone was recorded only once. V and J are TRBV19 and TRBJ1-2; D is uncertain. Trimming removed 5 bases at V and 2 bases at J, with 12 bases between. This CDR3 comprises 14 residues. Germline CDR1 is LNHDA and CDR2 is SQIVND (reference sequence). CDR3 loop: CASSSMAGNYGYTF. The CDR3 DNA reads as TGTGCCAGTAGTTCGATGGCCGGAAACTATGGCTACACCTTC. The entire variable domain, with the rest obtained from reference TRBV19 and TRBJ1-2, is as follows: DGGITQSPKYLFRKEGQNVTLSCEQNLNHDAMYWYRQDPGQGLRLIYYSQIVNDFQKGDIAEGYSVSREKKESFPLTVTSAQKNPTAFYLCASSSMAGNYGYTFGSGTRLTVV.

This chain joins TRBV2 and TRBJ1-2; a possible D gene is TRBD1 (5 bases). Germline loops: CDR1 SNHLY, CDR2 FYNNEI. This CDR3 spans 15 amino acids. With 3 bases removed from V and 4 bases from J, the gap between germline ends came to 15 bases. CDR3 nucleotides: TGTGCCAGCAGTGAGCAGGGCGTCCCCATCTATGGCTACACCTTC. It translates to CASSEQGVPIYGYTF.

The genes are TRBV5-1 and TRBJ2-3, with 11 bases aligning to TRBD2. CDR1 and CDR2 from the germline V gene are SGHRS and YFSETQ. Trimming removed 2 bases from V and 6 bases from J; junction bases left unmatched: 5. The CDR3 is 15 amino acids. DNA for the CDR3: TGCGCCAGCAGCTTAACTAGCGGGGGAGGGGATACGCAGTATTTT. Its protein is CASSLTSGGGDTQYF.

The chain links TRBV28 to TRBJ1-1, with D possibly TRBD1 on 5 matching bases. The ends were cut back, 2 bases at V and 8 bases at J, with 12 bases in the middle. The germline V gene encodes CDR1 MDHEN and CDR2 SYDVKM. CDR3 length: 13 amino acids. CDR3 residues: CASSLPDTGEAFF. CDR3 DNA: TGTGCCAGCAGTTTACCGGACACGGGGGAAGCTTTCTTT.

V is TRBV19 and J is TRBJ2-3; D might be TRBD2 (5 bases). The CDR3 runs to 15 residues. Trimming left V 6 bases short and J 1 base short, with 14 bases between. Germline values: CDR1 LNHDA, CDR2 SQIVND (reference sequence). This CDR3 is CASRKGGLGTDTQYF. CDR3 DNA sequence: TGTGCCAGTAGGAAAGGTGGACTCGGCACAGATACGCAGTATTTT.

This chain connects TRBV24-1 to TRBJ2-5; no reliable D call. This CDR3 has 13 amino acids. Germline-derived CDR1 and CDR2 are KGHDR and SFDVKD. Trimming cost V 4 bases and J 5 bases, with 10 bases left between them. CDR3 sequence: CATSEGSLETQYF. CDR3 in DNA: TGTGCCACCAGTGAAGGGTCCCTGGAGACCCAGTACTTC.

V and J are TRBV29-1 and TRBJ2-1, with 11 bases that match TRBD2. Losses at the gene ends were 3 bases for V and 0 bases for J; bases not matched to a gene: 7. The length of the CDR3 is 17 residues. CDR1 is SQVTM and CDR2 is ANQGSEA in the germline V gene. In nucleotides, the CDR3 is TGCAGCGTTGATGCACTAGCGGGAGCGAGCTCCTACAATGAGCAGTTCTTC. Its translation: CSVDALAGASSYNEQFF.

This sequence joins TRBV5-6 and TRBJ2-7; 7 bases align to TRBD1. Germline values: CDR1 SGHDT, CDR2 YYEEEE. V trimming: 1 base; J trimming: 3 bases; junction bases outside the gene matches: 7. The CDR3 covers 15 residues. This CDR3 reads CASSLLSSGGYEQYF. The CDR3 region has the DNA TGTGCCAGCAGCTTGCTCTCGTCAGGGGGCTACGAGCAGTACTTC.

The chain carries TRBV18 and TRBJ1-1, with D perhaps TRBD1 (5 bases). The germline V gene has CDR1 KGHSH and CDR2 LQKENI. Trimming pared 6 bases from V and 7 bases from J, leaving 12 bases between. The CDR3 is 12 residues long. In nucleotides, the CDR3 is TGTGCCAGCTCCCCGCGGGGGTTTGAAGCTTTCTTT. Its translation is CASSPRGFEAFF.

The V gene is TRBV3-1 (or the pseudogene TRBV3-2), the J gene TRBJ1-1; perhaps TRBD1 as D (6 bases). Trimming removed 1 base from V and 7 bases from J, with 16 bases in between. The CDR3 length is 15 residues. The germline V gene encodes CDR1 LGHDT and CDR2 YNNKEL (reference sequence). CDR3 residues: CASSQASGQGIEAFF. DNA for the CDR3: TGTGCCAGCAGCCAAGCATCGGGGCAGGGGATTGAAGCTTTCTTT.

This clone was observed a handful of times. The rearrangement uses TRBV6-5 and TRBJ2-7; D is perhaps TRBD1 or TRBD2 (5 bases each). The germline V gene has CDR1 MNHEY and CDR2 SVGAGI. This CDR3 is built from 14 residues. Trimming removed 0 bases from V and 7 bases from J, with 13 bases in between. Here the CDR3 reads CASSYSEGPREQYF. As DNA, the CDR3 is TGTGCCAGCAGTTACTCCGAGGGACCCCGGGAGCAGTACTTC.

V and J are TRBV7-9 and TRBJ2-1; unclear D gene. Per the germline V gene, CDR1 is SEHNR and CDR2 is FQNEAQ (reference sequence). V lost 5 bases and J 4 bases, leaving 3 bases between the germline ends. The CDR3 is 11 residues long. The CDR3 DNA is TGTGCCAGCAGCCGATACAATGAGCAGTTCTTC. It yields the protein CASSRYNEQFF.

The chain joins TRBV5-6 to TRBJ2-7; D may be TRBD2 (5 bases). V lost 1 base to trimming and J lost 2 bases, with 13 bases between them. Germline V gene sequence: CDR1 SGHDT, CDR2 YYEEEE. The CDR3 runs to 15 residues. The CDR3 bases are TGTGCCAGCAGCTTGTACGTTAGCGAAACCTACGAGCAGTACGTC. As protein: CASSLYVSETYEQYV.

CDR3 sequence (DNA): TGCGCCAGCAGCTTGACAGCAACTAATGAAAAACTGTTTTTT. Protein: CASSLTATNEKLFF. The J gene is TRBJ1-4, the V gene TRBV5-1; D is ambiguous. The germline CDR1 and CDR2 sequences are SGHRS and YFSETQ. The CDR3 runs to 14 residues. Trimming removed 1 base from V and 0 bases from J, with 4 bases in between.

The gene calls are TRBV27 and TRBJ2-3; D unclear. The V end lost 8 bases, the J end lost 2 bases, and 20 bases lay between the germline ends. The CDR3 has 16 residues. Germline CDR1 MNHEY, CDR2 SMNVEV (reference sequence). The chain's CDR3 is CASLSARAELTDTQYF. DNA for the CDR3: TGTGCCAGCCTGTCGGCTAGGGCGGAGCTCACAGATACGCAGTATTTT.